Only one count was recorded for the clone carrying this T cell receptor beta chain. This entry is derived from a study of cytomegalovirus exposure and HLA in healthy donors. PCR involved 60 Vbeta and 13 Jbeta primers. Using immunoSEQ multiplex PCR, the repertoire was profiled, and TCRdb retains in-frame clones only, with some absent. The repertoire holds more than 140,000 clones, approximately 84% seen once, with under 2% in the top ten. This CDR3 has 15 residues. From germline, CDR1 is LGHNA and CDR2 YNFKEQ. Trimming removed 0 bases from V and 4 bases from J, with 10 bases in between. This clonotype was sampled from a woman between 35 and 50 years old in good health and CMV-seronegative. What was sequenced was PBMCs. The chain has TRBV4-2 and TRBJ2-1; possible D gene TRBD2, 5 bases. The CDR3 loop is CASSQDNGIYNEQFF. The CDR3 DNA sequence: TGTGCCAGCAGCCAAGATAACGGGATATACAATGAGCAGTTCTTC.